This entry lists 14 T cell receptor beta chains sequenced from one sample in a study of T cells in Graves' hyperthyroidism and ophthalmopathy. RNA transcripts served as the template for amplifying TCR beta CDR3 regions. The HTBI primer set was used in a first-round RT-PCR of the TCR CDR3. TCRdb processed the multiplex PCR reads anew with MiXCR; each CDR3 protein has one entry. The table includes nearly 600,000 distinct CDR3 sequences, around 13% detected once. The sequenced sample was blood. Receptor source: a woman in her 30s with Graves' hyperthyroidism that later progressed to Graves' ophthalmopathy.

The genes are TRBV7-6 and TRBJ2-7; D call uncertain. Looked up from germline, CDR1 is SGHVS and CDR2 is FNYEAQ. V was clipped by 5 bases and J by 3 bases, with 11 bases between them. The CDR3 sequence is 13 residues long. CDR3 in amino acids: CASSPGPYYEQYF. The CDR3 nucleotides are TGTGCCAGCAGCCCTGGACCGTACTACGAGCAGTACTTC. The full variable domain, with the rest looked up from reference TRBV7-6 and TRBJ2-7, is GAGVSQSPRYKVTKRGQDVALRCDPISGHVSLYWYRQALGQGPEFLTYFNYEAQQDKSGLPNDRFSAERPEGSISTLTIQRTEQRDSAMYRCASSPGPYYEQYFGPGTRLTVT.

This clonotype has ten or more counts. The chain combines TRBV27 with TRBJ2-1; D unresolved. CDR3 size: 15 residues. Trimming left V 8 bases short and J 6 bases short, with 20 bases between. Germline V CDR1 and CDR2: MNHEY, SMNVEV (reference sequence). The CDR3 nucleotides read TGTGCCAGCGGGCCCCGGAGAGGACCCCGCAATGAGCAGTTCTTC. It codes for CASGPRRGPRNEQFF.

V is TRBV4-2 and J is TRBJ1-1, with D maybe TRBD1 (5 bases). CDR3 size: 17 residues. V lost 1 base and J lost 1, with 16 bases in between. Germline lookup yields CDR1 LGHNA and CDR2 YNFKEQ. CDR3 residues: CASSQVQWDDGNTEAFF. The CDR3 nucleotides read TGTGCCAGCAGCCAAGTTCAGTGGGACGACGGGAACACTGAAGCTTTCTTT.

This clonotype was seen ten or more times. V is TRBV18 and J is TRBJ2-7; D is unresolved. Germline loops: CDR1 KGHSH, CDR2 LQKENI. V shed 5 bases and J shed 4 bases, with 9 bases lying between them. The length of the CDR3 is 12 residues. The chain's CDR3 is CASSSAGYEQYF. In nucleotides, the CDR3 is TGTGCCAGCTCATCCGCCGGGTACGAGCAGTACTTC.

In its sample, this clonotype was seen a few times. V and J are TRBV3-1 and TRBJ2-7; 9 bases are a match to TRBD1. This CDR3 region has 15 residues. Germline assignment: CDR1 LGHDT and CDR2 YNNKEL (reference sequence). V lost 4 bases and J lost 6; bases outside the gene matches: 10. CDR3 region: CASSRKQGAQGEQYF. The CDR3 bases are TGTGCCAGCAGCCGAAAACAGGGGGCGCAGGGCGAGCAGTACTTC.

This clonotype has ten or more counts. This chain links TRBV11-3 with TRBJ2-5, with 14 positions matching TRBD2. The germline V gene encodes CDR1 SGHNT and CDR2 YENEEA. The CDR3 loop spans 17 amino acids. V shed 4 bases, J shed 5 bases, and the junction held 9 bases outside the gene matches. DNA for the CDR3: TGTGCCAGCAGCTGGGGACTAGCGGGAGAAGCGCACGAGACCCAGTACTTC. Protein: CASSWGLAGEAHETQYF.

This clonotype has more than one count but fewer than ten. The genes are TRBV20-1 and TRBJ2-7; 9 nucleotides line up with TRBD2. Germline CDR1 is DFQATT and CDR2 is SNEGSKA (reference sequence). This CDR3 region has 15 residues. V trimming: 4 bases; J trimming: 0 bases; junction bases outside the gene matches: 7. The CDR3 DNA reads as TGCAGTGCTACATTTCGCGGGAGGGCCTCCTACGAGCAGTACTTC. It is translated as CSATFRGRASYEQYF.

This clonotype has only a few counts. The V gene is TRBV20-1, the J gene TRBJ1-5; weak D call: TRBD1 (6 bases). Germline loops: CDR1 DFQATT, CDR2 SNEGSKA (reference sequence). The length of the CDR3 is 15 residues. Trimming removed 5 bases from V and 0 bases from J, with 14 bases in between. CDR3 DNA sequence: TGCAGTGCTCTAATCCACAGGGATAGCAATCAGCCCCAGCATTTT. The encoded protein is CSALIHRDSNQPQHF.

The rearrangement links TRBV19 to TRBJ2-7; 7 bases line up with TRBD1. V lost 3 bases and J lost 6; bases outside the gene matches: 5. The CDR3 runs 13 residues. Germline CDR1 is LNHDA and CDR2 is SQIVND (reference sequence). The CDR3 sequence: CASSIGTEGEQYF. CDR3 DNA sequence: TGTGCCAGTAGTATCGGGACAGAGGGCGAGCAGTACTTC.

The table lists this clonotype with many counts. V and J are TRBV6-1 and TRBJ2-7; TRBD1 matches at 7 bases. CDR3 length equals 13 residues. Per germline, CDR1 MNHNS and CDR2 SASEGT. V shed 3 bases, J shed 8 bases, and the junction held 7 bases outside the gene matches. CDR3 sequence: CASSDRATGQQYF. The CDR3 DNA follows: TGTGCCAGCAGTGACCGAGCGACAGGGCAGCAGTACTTC.

CDR3 amino acids: CSARPPTGPYGYTF. CDR3 coding DNA: TGCAGTGCTAGACCTCCGACAGGGCCCTATGGCTACACCTTC. The J gene is TRBJ1-2, the V gene TRBV20-1, with 7 bases fitting TRBD1. The junction had 7 bases not matched to a gene; V was cut back by 2 bases and J by 4 bases. The germline V gene encodes CDR1 DFQATT and CDR2 SNEGSKA (reference sequence). The CDR3 covers 14 residues.

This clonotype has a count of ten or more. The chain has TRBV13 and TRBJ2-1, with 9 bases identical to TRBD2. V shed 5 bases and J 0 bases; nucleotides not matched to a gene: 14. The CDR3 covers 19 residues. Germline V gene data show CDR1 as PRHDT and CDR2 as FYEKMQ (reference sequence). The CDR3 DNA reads TGTGCCAGCAGCAGCAGATTGCTAGCGGGGTCCAGCTCCTACAATGAGCAGTTCTTC. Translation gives CASSSRLLAGSSSYNEQFF.

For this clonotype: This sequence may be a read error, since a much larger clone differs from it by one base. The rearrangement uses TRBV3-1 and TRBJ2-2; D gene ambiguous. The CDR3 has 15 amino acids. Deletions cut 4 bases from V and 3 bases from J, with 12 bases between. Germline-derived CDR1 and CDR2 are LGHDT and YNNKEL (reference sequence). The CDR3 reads CASSLDAGHTGELFF. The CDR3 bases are TGTGCCAGCAGCCTAGATGCAGGACACACCGGGGAGCTGTTTTTT.

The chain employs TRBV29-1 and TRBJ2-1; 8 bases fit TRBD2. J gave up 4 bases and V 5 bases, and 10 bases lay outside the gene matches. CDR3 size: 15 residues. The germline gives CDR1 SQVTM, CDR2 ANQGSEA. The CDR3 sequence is CSVYLPAGVYNEQFF. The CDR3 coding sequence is TGCAGCGTTTATTTGCCAGCGGGAGTTTACAATGAGCAGTTCTTC.